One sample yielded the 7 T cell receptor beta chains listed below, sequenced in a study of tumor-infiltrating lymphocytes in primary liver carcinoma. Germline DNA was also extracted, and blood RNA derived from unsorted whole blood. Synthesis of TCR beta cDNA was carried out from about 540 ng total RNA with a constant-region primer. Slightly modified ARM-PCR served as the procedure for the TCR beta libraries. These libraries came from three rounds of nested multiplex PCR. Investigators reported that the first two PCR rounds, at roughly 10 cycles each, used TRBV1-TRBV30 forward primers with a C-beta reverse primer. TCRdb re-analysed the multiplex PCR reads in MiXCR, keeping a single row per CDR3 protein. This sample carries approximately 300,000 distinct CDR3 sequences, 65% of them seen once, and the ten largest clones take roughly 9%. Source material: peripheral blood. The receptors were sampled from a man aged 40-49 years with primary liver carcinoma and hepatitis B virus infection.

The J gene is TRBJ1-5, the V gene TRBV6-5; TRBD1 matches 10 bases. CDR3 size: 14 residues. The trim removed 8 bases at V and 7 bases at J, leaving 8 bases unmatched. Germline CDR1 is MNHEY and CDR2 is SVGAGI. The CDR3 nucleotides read TGTGCCAGCGGGGGGACAGGGGAAAGCCAGCCCCAGCATTTT. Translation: CASGGTGESQPQHF.

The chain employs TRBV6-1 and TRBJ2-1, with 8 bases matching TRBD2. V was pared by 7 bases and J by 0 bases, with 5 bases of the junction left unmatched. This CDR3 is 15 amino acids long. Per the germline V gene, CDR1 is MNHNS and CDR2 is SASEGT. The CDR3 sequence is CASTTSGSSYNEQFF. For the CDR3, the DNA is TGTGCCAGCACCACTAGCGGTAGCTCCTACAATGAGCAGTTCTTC.

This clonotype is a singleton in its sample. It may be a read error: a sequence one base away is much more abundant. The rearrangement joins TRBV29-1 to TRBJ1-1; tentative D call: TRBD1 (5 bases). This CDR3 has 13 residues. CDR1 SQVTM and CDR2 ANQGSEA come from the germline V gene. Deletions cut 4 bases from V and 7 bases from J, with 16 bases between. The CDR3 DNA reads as TGCAGCGTTGTTGGCAGGGTGGACATTGAAGCTTTCTTT. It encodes CSVVGRVDIEAFF.

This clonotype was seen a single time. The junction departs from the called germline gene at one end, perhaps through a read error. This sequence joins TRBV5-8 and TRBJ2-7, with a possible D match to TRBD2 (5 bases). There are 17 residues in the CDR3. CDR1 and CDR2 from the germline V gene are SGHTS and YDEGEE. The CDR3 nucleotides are TGTTCCAGCAGCCAGAGTAAGAGGGCCGCTAGGACCTACGAGCAGTACTTC. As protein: CSSSQSKRAARTYEQYF.

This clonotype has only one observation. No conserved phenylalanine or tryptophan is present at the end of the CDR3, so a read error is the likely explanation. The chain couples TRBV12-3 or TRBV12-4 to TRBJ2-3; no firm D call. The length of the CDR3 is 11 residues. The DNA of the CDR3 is TGTGCCAGTAGTTTCGGTCAGACGCAGTATGTT. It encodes CASSFGQTQYV.

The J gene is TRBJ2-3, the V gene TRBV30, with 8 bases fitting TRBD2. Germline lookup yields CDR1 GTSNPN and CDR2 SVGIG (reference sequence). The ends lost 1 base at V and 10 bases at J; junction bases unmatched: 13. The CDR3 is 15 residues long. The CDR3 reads CAWSALAGPHSAQYF. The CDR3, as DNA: TGTGCCTGGAGTGCGTTAGCGGGGCCCCACTCTGCGCAGTATTTT.

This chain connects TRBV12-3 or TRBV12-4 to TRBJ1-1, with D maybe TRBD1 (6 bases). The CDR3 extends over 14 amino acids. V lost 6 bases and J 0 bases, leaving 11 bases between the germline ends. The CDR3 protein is CASSWDKLNTEAFF. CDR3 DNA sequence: TGTGCCAGCAGCTGGGACAAGTTGAACACTGAAGCTTTCTTT.